The 7 T cell receptor beta chains below come from one sample, sequenced in a study of blood T cell repertoires in COVID-19. Clones were sequenced by immunoSEQ multiplex PCR, and TCRdb holds only the in-frame ones, with some missing. The repertoire holds 100,000 to 150,000 clones, with more than 70% as singletons. The material sequenced was peripheral blood. These receptors all stem from a man in his 60s with acute or convalescent COVID-19.

CDR3 nucleotides: TGTGCCAGCAGTAGGGGCCCCAATGACGGTGGCTACACCTTC. Its protein product is CASSRGPNDGGYTF. The genes are TRBV6-4 and TRBJ1-2; a weak D match, TRBD1 (5 bases). Per the germline V gene, CDR1 is MRHNA and CDR2 is SNTAGT. CDR3 length equals 14 residues. Between the trimmed V and J ends, which lost 5 bases and 7 bases, there was a span of 17 bases.

V usage is TRBV5-4 and J usage is TRBJ2-3; D may be TRBD2 (6 bases). The CDR3 contains 14 residues. V dropped 3 bases and J dropped 4 bases, with 12 bases sitting between them. Looked up from germline, CDR1 is SGHNT and CDR2 is YYREEE (reference sequence). In DNA, the CDR3 is TGTGCCAGCAGCTCCGATAGGGACTCAGATACGCAGTATTTT. Translating gives CASSSDRDSDTQYF.

V usage is TRBV30 and J usage is TRBJ1-3; perhaps TRBD1 as D (6 bases). With 3 bases removed from V and 4 bases from J, the gap between germline ends came to 7 bases. The germline CDR1 and CDR2 sequences are GTSNPN and SVGIG (reference sequence). The CDR3 length is 12 residues. CDR3 in DNA: TGTGCCTGGAGGACAGGAGGAAACACCATATATTTT. Protein sequence: CAWRTGGNTIYF.

The table lists this clone with a few counts. The V and J genes are TRBV29-1 and TRBJ1-1; D gene ambiguous. Germline V gene lookup returns CDR1 SQVTM and CDR2 ANQGSEA. V lost 3 bases, J lost 5 bases, and 16 bases lay in between. This CDR3 has 14 residues. DNA of the CDR3: TGCAGCGTTGAGGAAGCGGGCCGAGGGACTGAAGCTTTCTTT. This sequence encodes CSVEEAGRGTEAFF.

CDR3 DNA sequence: TGTGCCAGCAGCCAAGCGGTCGACAGGGCAGAGACCCAGTACTTC. Amino acids: CASSQAVDRAETQYF. This sequence joins TRBV3-1 (or the pseudogene TRBV3-2) and TRBJ2-5, with 7 nucleotides matching TRBD1. The CDR3 consists of 15 residues. CDR1 LGHDT and CDR2 YNNKEL come from the germline V gene (reference sequence). The junction had 6 bases not matched to a gene; V was cut back by 1 base and J by 4 bases.

V is TRBV7-2 and J is TRBJ1-6; 7 bases fit TRBD1. The CDR3 runs to 14 residues. CDR1 SGHTA and CDR2 FQGNSA come from the germline V gene. With 2 bases clipped from V and 8 bases from J, the junction kept 3 bases outside the gene matches. The CDR3 sequence: CASSLQGGDSPLHF. As DNA, the CDR3 is TGTGCCAGCAGCTTACAGGGGGGAGATTCACCCCTCCACTTT.

The sample holds one count of this clone. This sequence joins TRBV14 and TRBJ2-1; D may be TRBD2 (5 bases). The CDR3 is made up of 15 amino acids. CDR1 and CDR2 from the germline V gene are SGHDN and FVKESK. Trimming stripped 0 bases from V and 7 bases from J, with 13 bases between. The DNA for the CDR3 is TGTGCCAGCAGCCAAGATGTGGTCCGAGGGAATGAGCAGTTCTTC. As protein: CASSQDVVRGNEQFF.